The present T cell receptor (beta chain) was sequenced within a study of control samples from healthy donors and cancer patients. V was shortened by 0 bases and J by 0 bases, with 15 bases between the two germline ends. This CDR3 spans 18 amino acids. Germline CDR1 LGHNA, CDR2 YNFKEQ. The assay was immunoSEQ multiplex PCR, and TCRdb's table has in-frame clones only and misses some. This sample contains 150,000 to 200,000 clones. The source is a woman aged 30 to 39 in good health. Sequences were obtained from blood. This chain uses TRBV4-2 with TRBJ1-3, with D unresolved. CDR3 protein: CASSQDGVWISSGNTIYF. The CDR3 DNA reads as TGTGCCAGCAGCCAAGATGGCGTATGGATAAGCTCTGGAAACACCATATATTTT.